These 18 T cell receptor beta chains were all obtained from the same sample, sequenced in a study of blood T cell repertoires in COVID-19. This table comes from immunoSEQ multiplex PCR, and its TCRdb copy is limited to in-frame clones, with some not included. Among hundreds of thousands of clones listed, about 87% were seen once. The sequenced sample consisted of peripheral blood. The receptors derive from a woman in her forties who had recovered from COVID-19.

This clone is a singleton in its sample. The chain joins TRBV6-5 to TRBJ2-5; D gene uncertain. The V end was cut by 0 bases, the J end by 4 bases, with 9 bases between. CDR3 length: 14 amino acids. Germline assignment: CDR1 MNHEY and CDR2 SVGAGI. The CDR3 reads CASSYSPGGETQYF. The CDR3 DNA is TGTGCCAGCAGTTACTCGCCCGGCGGAGAGACCCAGTACTTC.

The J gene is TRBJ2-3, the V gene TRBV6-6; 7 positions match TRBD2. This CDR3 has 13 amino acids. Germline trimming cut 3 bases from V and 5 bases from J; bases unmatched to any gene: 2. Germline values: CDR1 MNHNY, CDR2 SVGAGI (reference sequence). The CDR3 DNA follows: TGTGCCAGCAGTTATTGGGGGGGAGATACGCAGTATTTT. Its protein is CASSYWGGDTQYF.

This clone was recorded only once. The CDR3 protein is CASSYDGLEYEQYF. CDR3 bases: TGTGCCAGCAGTTACGACGGACTAGAGTACGAGCAGTACTTC. The chain carries TRBV6-5 and TRBJ2-7, with 7 bases aligning to TRBD2. V lost 2 bases, J lost 4 bases, and 5 bases stayed unmatched. The length of the CDR3 is 14 residues. Looked up from germline, CDR1 is MNHEY and CDR2 is SVGAGI.

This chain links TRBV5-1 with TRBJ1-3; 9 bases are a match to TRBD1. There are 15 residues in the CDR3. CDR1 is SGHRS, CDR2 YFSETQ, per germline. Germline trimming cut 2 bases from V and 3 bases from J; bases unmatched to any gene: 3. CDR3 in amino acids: CASSLQGAFGNTIYF. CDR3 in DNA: TGCGCCAGCAGCTTACAGGGGGCGTTTGGAAACACCATATATTTT.

Written as DNA, the CDR3 is TGTGCCAGCAGTGAAGGGTCAGGGGGCGTTTACGAGCAGTACTTC. Translating it yields CASSEGSGGVYEQYF. The V and J genes are TRBV2 and TRBJ2-7, with 8 nucleotides matching TRBD1. Germline lookup yields CDR1 SNHLY and CDR2 FYNNEI. This CDR3 region has 15 residues. J was trimmed by 4 bases and V by 1 base; bases with no gene match: 6.

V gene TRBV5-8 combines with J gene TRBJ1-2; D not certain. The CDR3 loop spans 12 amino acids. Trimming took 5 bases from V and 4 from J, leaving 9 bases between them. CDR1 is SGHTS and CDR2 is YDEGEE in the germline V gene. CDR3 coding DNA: TGTGCCAGCAGTTGGACTTCCTATGGCTACACCTTC. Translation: CASSWTSYGYTF.

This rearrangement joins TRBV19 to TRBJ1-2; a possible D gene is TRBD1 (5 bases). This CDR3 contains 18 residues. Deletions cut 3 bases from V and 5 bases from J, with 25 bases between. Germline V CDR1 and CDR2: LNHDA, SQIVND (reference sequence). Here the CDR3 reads CASSIKSPGLLFWYGYTF. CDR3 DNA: TGTGCCAGTAGTATTAAATCTCCGGGACTCCTATTTTGGTATGGCTACACCTTC.

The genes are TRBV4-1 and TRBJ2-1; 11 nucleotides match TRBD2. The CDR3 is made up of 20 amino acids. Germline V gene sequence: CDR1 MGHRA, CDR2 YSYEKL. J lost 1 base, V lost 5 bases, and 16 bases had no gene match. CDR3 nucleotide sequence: TGCGCCAGCAGCGGCATAGGGGCTAGCGGGGGGCCCACTTCCTACAATGAGCAGTTCTTC. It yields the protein CASSGIGASGGPTSYNEQFF.

The CDR3 DNA reads as TGTGCCAGCAGCCCCTGGGCGTTGGGCTATGGCTACACCTTC. It translates to CASSPWALGYGYTF. The chain has TRBV6-2 or TRBV6-3 and TRBJ1-2; no clear D gene. V shed 6 bases and J shed 4 bases, with 15 bases lying between them. This CDR3 is built from 14 residues. Germline loops: CDR1 MNHEY, CDR2 SVGEGT.

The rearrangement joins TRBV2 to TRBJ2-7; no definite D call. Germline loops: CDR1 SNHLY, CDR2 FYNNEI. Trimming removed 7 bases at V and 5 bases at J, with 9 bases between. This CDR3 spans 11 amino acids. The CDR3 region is CASNGVDEQYF. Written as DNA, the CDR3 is TGTGCCAGCAACGGAGTCGACGAGCAGTACTTC.

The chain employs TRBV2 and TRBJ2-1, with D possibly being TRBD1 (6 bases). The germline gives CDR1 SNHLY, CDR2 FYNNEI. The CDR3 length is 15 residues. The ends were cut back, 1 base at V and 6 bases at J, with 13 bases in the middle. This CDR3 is CASSEEQGVLNEQFF. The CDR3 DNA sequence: TGTGCCAGCAGTGAAGAACAGGGCGTCCTCAATGAGCAGTTCTTC. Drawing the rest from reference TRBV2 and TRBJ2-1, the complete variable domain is EPEVTQTPSHQVTQMGQEVILRCVPISNHLYFYWYRQILGQKVEFLVSFYNNEISEKSEIFDDQFSVERPDGSNFTLKIRSTKLEDSAMYFCASSEEQGVLNEQFFGPGTRLTVL.

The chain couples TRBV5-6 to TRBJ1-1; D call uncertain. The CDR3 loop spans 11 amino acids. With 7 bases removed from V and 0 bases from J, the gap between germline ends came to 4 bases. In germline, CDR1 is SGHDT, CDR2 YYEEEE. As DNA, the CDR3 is TGTGCCAGCGGAGTGAACACTGAAGCTTTCTTT. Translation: CASGVNTEAFF.

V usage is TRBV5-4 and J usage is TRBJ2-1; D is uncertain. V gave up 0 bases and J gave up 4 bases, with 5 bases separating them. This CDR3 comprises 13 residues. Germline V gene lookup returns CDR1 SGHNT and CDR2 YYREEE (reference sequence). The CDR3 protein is CASSLELYNEQFF. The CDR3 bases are TGTGCCAGCAGCTTGGAACTTTACAATGAGCAGTTCTTC.

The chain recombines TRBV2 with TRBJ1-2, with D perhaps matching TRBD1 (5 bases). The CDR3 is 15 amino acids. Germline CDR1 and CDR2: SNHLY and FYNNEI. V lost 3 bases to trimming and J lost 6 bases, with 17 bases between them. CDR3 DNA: TGTGCCAGCAGTGAGAACACGGACACACAACATGGCTACACCTTC. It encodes CASSENTDTQHGYTF.

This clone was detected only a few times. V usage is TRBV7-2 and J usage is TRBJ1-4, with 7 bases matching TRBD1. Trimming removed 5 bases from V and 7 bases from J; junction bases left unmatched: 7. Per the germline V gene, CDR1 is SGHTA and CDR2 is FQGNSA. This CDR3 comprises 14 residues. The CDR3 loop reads CASSPQGWAEKLFF. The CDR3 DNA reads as TGTGCCAGCAGCCCACAGGGGTGGGCTGAAAAACTGTTTTTT.

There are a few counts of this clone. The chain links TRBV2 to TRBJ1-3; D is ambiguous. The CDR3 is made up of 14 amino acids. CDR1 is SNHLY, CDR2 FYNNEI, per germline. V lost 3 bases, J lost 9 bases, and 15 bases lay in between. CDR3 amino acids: CASSEEGSLGTIYF. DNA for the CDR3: TGTGCCAGCAGTGAGGAGGGCTCCCTGGGCACCATATATTTT.

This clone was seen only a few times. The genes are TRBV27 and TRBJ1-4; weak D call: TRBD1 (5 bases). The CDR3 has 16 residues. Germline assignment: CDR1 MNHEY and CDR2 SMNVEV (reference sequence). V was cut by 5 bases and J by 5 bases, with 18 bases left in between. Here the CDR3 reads CASSNTVGGGNEKLFF. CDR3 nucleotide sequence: TGTGCCAGCAGTAACACGGTCGGGGGGGGGAATGAAAAACTGTTTTTT.

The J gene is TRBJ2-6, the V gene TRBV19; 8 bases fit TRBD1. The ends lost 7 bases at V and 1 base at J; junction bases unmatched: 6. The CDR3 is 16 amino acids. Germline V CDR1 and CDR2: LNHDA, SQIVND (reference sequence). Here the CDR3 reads CASNRQGASGANVLTF. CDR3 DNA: TGTGCCAGTAACCGTCAGGGGGCATCTGGGGCCAACGTCCTGACTTTC.